The next 2 T cell receptor beta chains were all read from a single sample in a study of T-cell reconstitution after alpha-beta-depleted transplantation in children. Unique molecular identifiers were incorporated when the TCRbeta library was constructed. MiXCR was run by TCRdb on the PCR reads, yielding one entry per CDR3 protein. The sample contains just over 950,000 distinct CDR3 sequences, roughly 29% of which appear only once. The sequencing here drew on PBMCs, mostly from graft donor cells, taken 360 days after TCRalphabeta/CD19-depleted stem cell transplant. The receptors originated from a boy in the first two years of life who had a stem cell transplant for SCID, so the T cells may come from the graft donor.

This clonotype has more than one count but fewer than ten. This chain links TRBV20-1 with TRBJ1-2; 8 bases are shared with TRBD1. J lost 8 bases, V lost 5 bases, and 10 bases had no gene match. CDR3 length: 13 amino acids. Per germline, CDR1 DFQATT and CDR2 SNEGSKA (reference sequence). DNA for the CDR3: TGCAGTGCTTGGGGACAGGTTATAGGGGGCTACACCTTC. Translation gives CSAWGQVIGGYTF.

The chain employs TRBV15 and TRBJ2-2, with TRBD1 as a possible D gene (5 bases). Germline-derived CDR1 and CDR2 are LNHNV and YYDKDF (reference sequence). The CDR3 covers 17 residues. V lost 0 bases and J 4 bases, leaving 15 bases between the germline ends. CDR3 nucleotide sequence: TGTGCCACCAGCAGAGATCACAGGCTAGTTCCCACCGGGGAGCTGTTTTTT. Protein product: CATSRDHRLVPTGELFF.